The clone carrying this TCR beta chain was observed at least ten times. Antigen: not known. The entry originates in a study of regulatory T cells in long-lasting Graves disease. Time point noted: newly diagnosed GD, antithyroid drugs for less than 3 months. Preparation of the TCR library used RNA extracted from PBMCs. Patients hailed from an endocrinology department in Xi'an, China. Combining iRepertoire HTBI primers with Arm-PCR of CDR3 regions, the authors built TCR beta libraries. TCRdb ran MiXCR on the multiplex PCR reads and lists one entry per CDR3 protein. The sample comprises approximately 540,000 distinct CDR3 sequences, about 12% of which are singletons, and approximately 9% rests with the top ten. Study results and limitations: Persistent disease was characterized by preferential usage of TRBV28, TRBJ1-2 and TRBJ2-5.

CDR1 SGHAT and CDR2 FQNNGV come from the germline V gene. Trimming at V came to 4 bases and at J to 2 bases, leaving 3 bases not matched to a gene. The CDR3 loop spans 14 amino acids. This same sample was also part of a study on T cells in Graves' hyperthyroidism and ophthalmopathy. This second study notes: Using the HTBI primer set, a first-round RT-PCR was run on the TCR CDR3.

V is TRBV11-2 and J is TRBJ2-3; 7 bases line up with TRBD2. The sequences come from peripheral blood mononuclear cells (PBMCs), collected at new diagnosis, from a patient treated with antithyroid drugs. The receptor comes from a woman in her twenties or thirties with Graves disease. The CDR3 is CASSWRGYTDTQYF. The CDR3 DNA sequence: TGTGCCAGCAGCTGGCGGGGGTACACAGATACGCAGTATTTT.